What follows are 22 T cell receptor beta chains derived from one specimen sequenced in a study of control samples from healthy donors and cancer patients. The repertoire was sequenced with immunoSEQ multiplex PCR; TCRdb's copy has only in-frame clones and lacks some. This table holds 90,000 to 100,000 clones, about 79% found once. Sequencing input: blood. The receptors stem from a woman aged 25 to 45 in good health.

The rearrangement links TRBV27 to TRBJ1-1; D perhaps matches TRBD1 (6 bases). In germline, CDR1 is MNHEY, CDR2 SMNVEV (reference sequence). V lost 2 bases and J 11 bases, leaving 9 bases between the germline ends. CDR3 length: 11 amino acids. Here the CDR3 reads CASSLPGEAFF. DNA of the CDR3: TGTGCCAGCAGTTTACCAGGGGAGGCTTTCTTT.

The V gene is TRBV13, the J gene TRBJ1-1, with D tentatively TRBD1 (6 bases). Per germline, CDR1 PRHDT and CDR2 FYEKMQ (reference sequence). V was pared by 2 bases and J by 5 bases, with 12 bases between. The CDR3 spans 14 residues. For the CDR3, the DNA is TGTGCCAGCAGCTTAAGGGGGGCTGGGACTGAAGCTTTCTTT. This codes for CASSLRGAGTEAFF. Based on the CDR3 plus reference TRBV13 and TRBJ1-1, the full variable domain is AAGVIQSPRHLIKEKRETATLKCYPIPRHDTVYWYQQGPGQDPQFLISFYEKMQSDKGSIPDRFSAQQFSDYHSELNMSSLELGDSALYFCASSLRGAGTEAFFGQGTRLTVV.

This clone was seen just once. The CDR3 reads CASSTPPRAAYGYEQFF. DNA for the CDR3: TGTGCCAGTAGTACCCCCCCCCGCGCGGCCTATGGGTATGAGCAGTTCTTC. The V and J genes are TRBV19 and TRBJ2-1; no definite D call. V dropped 4 bases and J dropped 8 bases, with 24 bases sitting between them. Per germline, CDR1 LNHDA and CDR2 SQIVND (reference sequence). The CDR3 consists of 17 residues.

This clone was recorded once. V usage is TRBV2 and J usage is TRBJ2-2; 7 nucleotides agree with TRBD1. The CDR3 is made up of 12 amino acids. V was pared by 7 bases and J by 6 bases, with 2 bases of the junction left unmatched. Germline V CDR1 and CDR2: SNHLY, FYNNEI. CDR3 nucleotides: TGTGCCAGCAATACAGGGGCCGGGGAGCTGTTTTTT. Encoded protein: CASNTGAGELFF.

The rearrangement uses TRBV5-4 and TRBJ2-5, with D perhaps assigned TRBD1 or TRBD2 (5 bases each). This CDR3 contains 13 residues. Germline CDR1 is SGHNT and CDR2 is YYREEE (reference sequence). V lost 10 bases, J lost 1 base, and 14 bases lay in between. The CDR3 coding sequence is TGTGCCCTCGGGGCGGCGGTCCAAGAGACCCAGTACTTC. Amino acids: CALGAAVQETQYF.

V gene TRBV27 combines with J gene TRBJ2-7; 9 nucleotides agree with TRBD1. The V and J ends lost 5 bases and 3 bases, in that order; junction bases with no gene match: 2. Germline V gene lookup returns CDR1 MNHEY and CDR2 SMNVEV (reference sequence). The CDR3 is 13 residues long. CDR3 in DNA: TGTGCCAGCAGTCTGACAGGGGGCTACGAGCAGTACTTC. It specifies CASSLTGGYEQYF.

The chain's CDR3 is CASSLSTTDTQYF. CDR3 bases: TGTGCCAGCAGCCTTAGTACGACAGATACGCAGTATTTT. The V call is TRBV9, the J call TRBJ2-3, with D unclear. Trimming shortened V by 4 bases and J by 3 bases, and 9 bases separated the two germline ends. Germline V CDR1 and CDR2: SGDLS, YYNGEE. There are 13 residues in the CDR3.

CDR3 sequence: CASSSYRGLYYGYTF. In nucleotides, the CDR3 is TGTGCCAGCAGTTCCTACAGGGGGCTTTACTATGGCTACACCTTC. The chain links TRBV6-5 to TRBJ1-2; 9 bases are a match to TRBD1. V was pared by 4 bases and J by 3 bases, with 6 bases of the junction left unmatched. This CDR3 spans 15 amino acids. From germline, CDR1 is MNHEY and CDR2 SVGAGI.

This rearrangement joins TRBV7-2 to TRBJ2-6, with D hard to call. CDR1 SGHTA and CDR2 FQGNSA come from the germline V gene. V gave up 1 base and J gave up 0 bases, with 16 bases separating them. The CDR3 is 19 residues long. Written as DNA, the CDR3 is TGTGCCAGCAGCTTAGTCGGAAGGGTCACGCTCTCTGGGGCCAACGTCCTGACTTTC. Translating gives CASSLVGRVTLSGANVLTF. The variable domain in full, with the rest retrieved from reference TRBV7-2 and TRBJ2-6, is GAGVSQSPSNKVTEKGKDVELRCDPISGHTALYWYRQSLGQGLEFLIYFQGNSAPDKSGLPSDRFSAERTGGSVSTLTIQRTQQEDSAVYLCASSLVGRVTLSGANVLTFGAGSRLTVL.

The chain carries TRBV9 and TRBJ1-2; no definite D call. The V and J ends lost 4 bases and 7 bases respectively, with 8 bases between them. This CDR3 has 11 residues. CDR1 and CDR2 from the germline V gene are SGDLS and YYNGEE. The CDR3 loop reads CASSTPRGYTF. In DNA form, the CDR3 reads TGTGCCAGCAGCACACCCCGTGGCTACACCTTC.

This clone was seen a handful of times. V and J are TRBV30 and TRBJ2-2, with TRBD2 as a possible D gene (6 bases). V dropped 1 base and J dropped 1 base, with 7 bases sitting between them. Per the germline V gene, CDR1 is GTSNPN and CDR2 is SVGIG (reference sequence). The CDR3 runs to 14 residues. The CDR3 DNA reads TGTGCCTGGAGTGGGCGGGGGAACACCGGGGAGCTGTTTTTT. It encodes CAWSGRGNTGELFF.

The genes are TRBV29-1 and TRBJ2-4; 7 nucleotides agree with TRBD1. Trimming removed 4 bases from V and 9 bases from J; junction bases left unmatched: 12. Per the germline V gene, CDR1 is SQVTM and CDR2 is ANQGSEA. The CDR3 spans 14 residues. The CDR3 loop is CSVAKLGTVGIQYF. The CDR3 coding sequence is TGCAGCGTTGCGAAGCTAGGGACAGTAGGCATTCAGTACTTC.

V usage is TRBV2 and J usage is TRBJ2-4; possible D gene TRBD1, 5 bases. This CDR3 has 14 amino acids. The germline gives CDR1 SNHLY, CDR2 FYNNEI. Trimming removed 3 bases at V and 7 bases at J, with 13 bases between. CDR3 in amino acids: CASSDWQGENIQYF. The CDR3 DNA sequence: TGTGCCAGCAGTGATTGGCAGGGTGAGAACATTCAGTACTTC.

This chain uses TRBV27 with TRBJ1-5, with 7 bases lining up with TRBD1. Germline values: CDR1 MNHEY, CDR2 SMNVEV (reference sequence). The CDR3 has 19 amino acids. V lost 3 bases and J lost 0; bases outside the gene matches: 14. The CDR3 bases are TGTGCCAGCAGTTTCCGACGACCCTCCGGGACAGATAGCAATCAGCCCCAGCATTTT. Protein sequence: CASSFRRPSGTDSNQPQHF.

As to this clone: The sample holds other DNA sequences that translate to the same CDR3. The chain links TRBV12-5 to TRBJ2-5; D not certain. The CDR3 is 12 amino acids. V lost 0 bases and J 5 bases, leaving 4 bases between the germline ends. In germline, CDR1 is LGHNT, CDR2 FRNRAP. CDR3 sequence (DNA): TGTGCTAGTGGTTTGGTAACGGAGACCCAGTACTTC. This codes for CASGLVTETQYF.

The chain combines TRBV5-4 with TRBJ2-1; 10 bases are a match to TRBD1. The CDR3 extends over 15 amino acids. From germline, CDR1 is SGHNT and CDR2 YYREEE (reference sequence). V was clipped by 4 bases and J by 9 bases; unmatched bases: 10. This chain's CDR3 is CASSADRGRFGEQFF. CDR3 nucleotides: TGTGCCAGCAGCGCCGACAGGGGGCGCTTCGGTGAGCAGTTCTTC.

The chain recombines TRBV27 with TRBJ2-7; 9 nucleotides match TRBD2. The CDR3 runs to 16 residues. Per the germline V gene, CDR1 is MNHEY and CDR2 is SMNVEV (reference sequence). V gave up 4 bases and J gave up 6 bases; unmatched junction bases: 13. CDR3 sequence reads: CASSSDPSGAVGEQYF. The DNA of the CDR3 is TGTGCCAGCAGTTCAGACCCTAGCGGGGCGGTCGGCGAGCAGTACTTC.

J is TRBJ1-1 and V is TRBV30, with 7 bases aligning to TRBD1. The germline CDR1 and CDR2 sequences are GTSNPN and SVGIG (reference sequence). With V trimmed by 4 bases and J by 1 base, 9 bases remained unmatched. The CDR3 has 15 amino acids. The CDR3 loop is CAWTGQALENTEAFF. The CDR3 DNA follows: TGTGCCTGGACCGGACAGGCGCTCGAGAACACTGAAGCTTTCTTT.

V gene TRBV6-5 combines with J gene TRBJ1-1; possibly TRBD1 for D (5 bases). The CDR3 is 14 amino acids. V lost 2 bases and J 5 bases, leaving 12 bases between the germline ends. Germline values: CDR1 MNHEY, CDR2 SVGAGI. The CDR3 sequence: CASSYQGFGTEAFF. The CDR3 DNA sequence: TGTGCCAGCAGTTACCAGGGATTTGGGACTGAAGCTTTCTTT.

V is TRBV7-3 and J is TRBJ1-2; D call uncertain. CDR1 and CDR2 (germline): SGHTA, FQGTGA. With 2 bases removed from V and 4 bases from J, the gap between germline ends came to 17 bases. CDR3 length: 16 amino acids. The CDR3 region is CASSLVWQQNLYGYTF. The CDR3 DNA follows: TGTGCCAGCAGCTTAGTTTGGCAGCAAAACCTCTATGGCTACACCTTC.

The V call is TRBV7-6, the J call TRBJ2-5; D is perhaps TRBD1 or TRBD2 (6 bases each). Germline CDR1 SGHVS, CDR2 FNYEAQ. Trimming shortened V by 0 bases and J by 5 bases, and 13 bases separated the two germline ends. CDR3 length equals 15 residues. This CDR3 reads CASSLARGRSETQYF. For the CDR3, the DNA is TGTGCCAGCAGCTTAGCCCGGGGGCGAAGCGAGACCCAGTACTTC.

The gene calls are TRBV30 and TRBJ1-1; D remains unclear. This CDR3 contains 13 residues. V was trimmed by 0 bases and J by 0 bases, leaving 5 bases between them. Per the germline V gene, CDR1 is GTSNPN and CDR2 is SVGIG (reference sequence). CDR3 DNA sequence: TGTGCCTGGAGTGTTCGGCTGAACACTGAAGCTTTCTTT. Protein product: CAWSVRLNTEAFF.